This T cell receptor (beta chain) was recorded in a study of T cells in Graves' hyperthyroidism and ophthalmopathy. The germline CDR1 and CDR2 sequences are SGHRS and YFSETQ. CDR3 size: 17 residues. V lost 2 bases and J lost 3; bases outside the gene matches: 4. RNA transcripts gave rise to amplified TCR beta CDR3 regions. The HTBI primer set served for first-round RT-PCR of the TCR CDR3. MiXCR was run by TCRdb on the multiplex PCR reads, yielding one entry per CDR3 protein. This sample has about 300,000 distinct CDR3 sequences, with less than 30% found just once. Uncontrolled infection, other autoimmune disease, pregnancy or lactation excluded patients. PBMCs were collected from a roughly 10 ml volume of fresh peripheral blood. This clonotype was found many times.

The chain employs TRBV5-1 and TRBJ2-4, with 14 bases lining up with TRBD2. The specimen was blood. The source is a man aged 35-49 years with Graves' hyperthyroidism that later progressed to Graves' ophthalmopathy. CDR3 nucleotide sequence: TGCGCCAGCAGCTTAGAAGGACTAGCGGGAGGCAAAAACATTCAGTACTTC. It is translated as CASSLEGLAGGKNIQYF.